This passage covers 11 T cell receptor beta chains from one sample sequenced in a study of blood T cell repertoires in COVID-19. Profiled with immunoSEQ multiplex PCR; TCRdb holds only in-frame clones, not every one. The sample lists 150,000 or so clones, roughly nine tenths seen once, with about an eighth in the top ten. Sample: peripheral blood. All receptors come from a man younger than 30 with COVID-19, enrolled during active disease.

The rearrangement uses TRBV29-1 and TRBJ2-7; no reliable D call. The CDR3 loop spans 12 amino acids. Trimming removed 6 bases from V and 10 bases from J, with 19 bases in between. Germline V lookup: CDR1 SQVTM, CDR2 ANQGSEA. CDR3 residues: CSVTITAREQYF. The CDR3 DNA reads TGCAGCGTGACCATTACAGCACGAGAACAGTACTTC.

V gene TRBV9 combines with J gene TRBJ2-5, with 10 nucleotides matching TRBD1. The CDR3 spans 13 residues. Per germline, CDR1 SGDLS and CDR2 YYNGEE. V was pared by 2 bases and J by 7 bases, with 2 bases of the junction left unmatched. CDR3: CASSVWDRGTQYF. The CDR3 region has the DNA TGTGCCAGCAGCGTCTGGGACAGGGGGACCCAGTACTTC.

This clone showed up just a few times. The chain uses TRBV19 and TRBJ2-1; perhaps TRBD1 as D (5 bases). V dropped 1 base and J dropped 6 bases, with 7 bases sitting between them. This CDR3 has 13 amino acids. Germline-derived CDR1 and CDR2 are LNHDA and SQIVND (reference sequence). DNA for the CDR3: TGTGCCAGTAGTATAGGACAGCTCAATGAGCAGTTCTTC. This encodes CASSIGQLNEQFF.

CDR3 in amino acids: CASSRWTSGRGTGELFF. The CDR3 DNA sequence: TGTGCCAGCAGTAGGTGGACTAGCGGGAGAGGCACCGGGGAGCTGTTTTTT. The V gene is TRBV2, the J gene TRBJ2-2; 13 bases match TRBD2. V was pared by 5 bases and J by 4 bases, with 7 bases of the junction left unmatched. Looked up from germline, CDR1 is SNHLY and CDR2 is FYNNEI. This CDR3 spans 17 amino acids.

CDR3 nucleotides: TGTGCCAGCAGCTTAGTTGGCGGGAGGAACACCGGGGAGCTGTTTTTT. The encoded protein is CASSLVGGRNTGELFF. This sequence joins TRBV7-2 and TRBJ2-2; 7 bases are shared with TRBD2. The CDR3 spans 16 residues. After removal of 1 base from V and 1 base from J, the junction contained 3 bases not matched to a gene. In germline, CDR1 is SGHTA, CDR2 FQGNSA.

The chain carries TRBV7-9 and TRBJ2-1; 8 bases align to TRBD2. Per germline, CDR1 SEHNR and CDR2 FQNEAQ (reference sequence). The CDR3 consists of 16 residues. V was clipped by 5 bases and J by 7 bases; unmatched bases: 13. The CDR3 is CASSPRSGSNYNEQFF. CDR3 DNA sequence: TGTGCCAGCAGCCCCCGCAGCGGGAGTAATTATAATGAGCAGTTCTTC.

The chain is built from TRBV6-2 or TRBV6-3 and TRBJ1-1; D possibly corresponds to TRBD1 (5 bases). CDR1 MNHEY and CDR2 SVGEGT come from the germline V gene. The CDR3 length is 15 residues. Trimming stripped 5 bases from V and 0 bases from J, with 13 bases between. The CDR3 region is CASSGLQGLNTEAFF. As DNA, the CDR3 is TGTGCCAGCAGTGGCCTCCAGGGCTTGAACACTGAAGCTTTCTTT.

V is TRBV6-2 or TRBV6-3 and J is TRBJ2-2; 11 bases agree with TRBD2. Germline CDR1 reads MNHEY; CDR2 reads SVGEGT. Germline trimming cut 6 bases from V and 1 base from J; bases unmatched to any gene: 13. The CDR3 consists of 19 residues. The CDR3 nucleotides are TGTGCCAGCAGCCCCCACGGTAGCGGGAGGGCCTGGAACACCGGGGAGCTGTTTTTT. The encoded protein is CASSPHGSGRAWNTGELFF.

V is TRBV11-3 and J is TRBJ2-1; D unclear. Germline V gene data show CDR1 as SGHNT and CDR2 as YENEEA. V was shortened by 2 bases and J by 9 bases, with 5 bases between the two germline ends. The CDR3 spans 11 residues. For the CDR3, the DNA is TGTGCCAGCAGCTTACACGGTGAGCAGTTCTTC. Its protein product is CASSLHGEQFF. Full variable domain (outside the CDR3, taken from reference TRBV11-3 and TRBJ2-1): EAGVVQSPRYKIIEKKQPVAFWCNPISGHNTLYWYLQNLGQGPELLIRYENEEAVDDSQLPKDRFSAERLKGVDSTLKIQPAELGDSAVYLCASSLHGEQFFGPGTRLTVL.

This chain connects TRBV5-1 to TRBJ2-2; 8 bases are shared with TRBD2. V trimming: 7 bases; J trimming: 7 bases; junction bases outside the gene matches: 12. There are 15 residues in the CDR3. Germline loops: CDR1 SGHRS, CDR2 YFSETQ. CDR3 bases: TGCGCCAGCTCCACTCTAGCGGGTATTGACGGGGAGCTGTTTTTT. Its translation: CASSTLAGIDGELFF. The full variable domain, its missing parts supplied by reference TRBV5-1 and TRBJ2-2, is KAGVTQTPRYLIKTRGQQVTLSCSPISGHRSVSWYQQTPGQGLQFLFEYFSETQRNKGNFPGRFSGRQFSNSRSEMNVSTLELGDSALYLCASSTLAGIDGELFFGEGSRLTVL.

The chain links TRBV12-2 to TRBJ1-6; the table calls TRBD1, which could not be checked here. TRBV12-2 is a pseudogene. The CDR3 contains 17 residues. The CDR3 reads CASRLALWTAPNSPLHF. The CDR3 coding sequence is TGTGCAAGTCGCTTAGCGCTATGGACAGCTCCGAATTCACCCCTCCACTTT.